This T cell receptor (beta chain) emerged from a study of shared clonotypes between healthy human individuals (TCRdb year 2020). Looking at the study overall: The cohort included three men and a couple of women between 18 and 49 years of age. For each donor, CD4 naive and CD4 memory were each run on three plates, CD8 naive on two plates, and CD8 memory on one plate. The study deeply sequenced blood TCR repertoires of 5 or 6 healthy adults to estimate repertoire size and the extent of clonotype sharing between individuals. Different laboratories and diverse techniques were used to prepare libraries and sequence TCR repertoires, to increase sequencing depth and limit assay-specific biases. Per donor, leukapheresis produced somewhere between about 0.9 and 9 billion PBMCs.

As regards this clone: The antigen this receptor binds is unknown. No clone much larger than this one lies a single base away; base qualities are absent.

Paper-wide results and their limitations: Sampling was restricted to blood, and TCR repertoires in tissue are likely to differ from TCR repertoires in blood. Estimated clonotype richness was generally larger for naive than for memory subsets. Sharing across a few donors was observed for around 5% of naive CD4, 3% to 4% of naive CD8, over 2% of memory CD4, and around 0.44% of memory CD8 clonotypes. Because the study included a small number of donors, the genetic and exposure-history diversity represented was limited. Based on pairwise subsampling, the degree of clonotype sharing among donors was expected to be affected by sequencing depth. Even with the large sequencing depth, rarefaction of the sorted-subset datasets indicated that sequencing was incomplete. Compared with non-shared clonotypes, the clonotypes found in all four sorted-subset donors had higher generation probabilities.

The donors were healthy, HIV-negative adults with no recently reported acute infections or vaccinations. All donors were Caucasian adults living in Nashville, Tennessee, USA. Magnetic negative selection was used to enrich CD4+ T cells, after which naive cells were positively selected on CD45RA and the negative fraction became the memory subset. Blood was obtained by leukapheresis, after which PBMCs were separated by Ficoll-Histopaque density gradient centrifugation and cryopreserved in liquid nitrogen vapor phase. Analytical flow cytometry was used to check the purity and quantity of every magnetically sorted T cell population. Each sorted fraction had its genomic DNA isolated and then quantified by UV absorbance on a Nanodrop 2000c. Using the deep immunoSEQ assay, multiplex PCR amplified TCR CDR3 regions from genomic DNA. Extracted genomic DNA from each cell subset was spread evenly across all wells of several immunoSEQ 96-well plates, with each plate serving as a replicate. For sorted subsets, roughly 0.2 ug genomic DNA, equal to 30,000 to 35,000 T cell genomes, was loaded into each replicate PCR. Purified libraries were measured with a Qubit 3.0 fluorometer, size-checked on a Bioanalyzer 2100, and measured again with the KAPA Library Quantification kit. Every immunoSEQ 96-well plate was sequenced on a separate single-read 150-cycle Illumina NextSeq 550 flow cell. For the original study's pipeline: Because the immunoSEQ output held only junctional sequences and lacked quality scores, the filtering could not match the filtering applied to full-length reads. To assign V/J genes and CDR3, sequences were annotated against IMGT germline references using PyIR, a Python wrapper for IgBLAST v1.9. Reads were removed for weak V/J assignments (E-value above 1e-6), missing CDR3, stop codons, out-of-frame junctions, or ambiguous translated residues. A V3J clonotype was defined by an identical inferred V gene, J gene, and CDR3 amino acid sequence. Percentage overlap between repertoires was computed as shared unique clonotypes divided by the size of the smaller repertoire. Richness of each repertoire was evaluated using RTK rarefaction, the Chao1 estimator, and Recon v2.1 estimates of unobserved clonotypes. Generation probabilities were computed with OLGA for all TCRbeta clonotypes obtained by the gDNA method from several donors. The clones in this table, taken by TCRdb from immuneACCESS, are in-frame only. Not every clone is retained; where verified, under half of the shortfall comes from an unresolved V gene, and the cause of the rest is unknown. V, J and clone size are taken as reported in that table, and D and trimming were inferred from the DNA itself. The sample table records about 1.1 million clones; approximately 80% of these occur just once. The ten largest account for roughly 0.83% of the sample.

Trimming removed 7 bases from V and 0 bases from J; the gene matches leave 8 bases unexplained. The germline V gene specifies MDHEN as CDR1 and SYDVKM as CDR2. The CDR3 runs 15 amino acids, cysteine and phenylalanine included. The read is trimmed to its CDR3 DNA, 45 bases read in frame from base 1. The TCR was taken from a man aged 18 to 30 in good health. Some clones in this sample may be carry-over from other donors' samples. The rearrangement joined TRBV28 to TRBJ1-2, and 7 junction bases match TRBD1. The sequencing input was memory CD4+ T cells from PBMCs. Read against the paper, the sample's cell subset or site label means: CD45RA-negative fraction. CDR3 region: CASNKYRGANYGYTF. The bases read TGTGCCAGCAACAAGTACAGGGGAGCTAACTATGGCTACACCTTC.